The entry that follows covers one TCR beta chain sequence. What it binds is not known. CDR1 MNHEY and CDR2 SVGAGI come from the germline V gene. The length of the CDR3 is 15 residues. Trimming left V 4 bases short and J 3 bases short, with 13 bases between. The sample originates from a study of CD8 T cells in Susac syndrome. Study observations and caveats: The CD4+ T cell repertoires from Susac syndrome exhibited no clonal expansion.

Sequencing of TCR beta covered CD8+ and CD4+ T cells obtained from blood. The authors negatively isolated CD8+ and CD4+ T cells and FACS-enriched TEMRA cells. The RNA input was 0.5 to 1 ug, and it was reverse transcribed with random hexamers. Amplification of TCR beta CDR3 used immunoSEQ multiplex PCR across 54 Vbeta and 13 Jbeta. TCRdb analysed the immunoSEQ multiplex PCR reads with MiXCR anew, one entry per CDR3 protein. This table has some 240,000 distinct CDR3 sequences, 96% appearing once. Specimen: CD4+ T cells from PBMCs. The rearrangement links TRBV6-5 to TRBJ2-1; D may be TRBD1 or TRBD2 (5 bases each). This TCR was recovered from a human donor with Susac syndrome. CDR3 DNA: TGTGCCAGCAGTTTAACCGGGGCTTTCTACAATGAGCAGTTCTTC. Encoded protein: CASSLTGAFYNEQFF.